A selection of T cell receptor beta chains follows, all from one sample in a study of T cell responses to AZD1222 COVID-19 vaccine. Sequencing used immunoSEQ multiplex PCR; TCRdb keeps in-frame clones, though not all of them. This table holds more than 95,000 clones, 75% to 90% found once. The sequencing here drew on peripheral blood, taken on day 0 of AZD1222 vaccination. These receptors were taken from an adult in good health. Each CDR3 is given with its conserved first and last residue. Fields, in order: clone size, J gene, V gene, D gene, CDR3 DNA, CDR3 protein. A D gene is named only where the DNA matches it firmly. Where a row states a size, it is once, few, many or the class of an expanded clone; other rows omit it.

>once|TRBJ1-4|TRBV6-5|NA
TGTGCCAGCAGTTCTGATATCGCAACTAATGAAAAACTGTTTTTT
CASSSDIATNEKLFF
>once|TRBJ1-5|TRBV7-2|NA
TGTGCCAGCAGCTTACACACTAGCAATCAGCCCCAGCATTTT
CASSLHTSNQPQHF
>NA|TRBJ1-2|TRBV6-5|TRBD1
TGTGCCAGCAGCCTTAGGGCCGGACAGGGAACGGGCTACACCTTC
CASSLRAGQGTGYTF
>NA|TRBJ1-2|TRBV28|NA
TGTGCCAGCAGTTCCCAGGAGATCTACACCTTC
CASSSQEIYTF
>NA|TRBJ2-5|TRBV7-2|TRBD2
TGTGCCAGCAGCGCCTCGGGGGGGCGGGAGACCCAGTACTTC
CASSASGGRETQYF
>NA|TRBJ1-2|TRBV2|TRBD1
TGTGCCAGCAGCCGGACAGGGGACAGTAGCTATGGCTACACCTTC
CASSRTGDSSYGYTF
>once|TRBJ2-1|TRBV24-1|TRBD2
TGTGCCACCAGTGATTTGGCTAGCGGGACTGGAAATGAGCAGTTCTTC
CATSDLASGTGNEQFF
>NA|TRBJ2-7|TRBV29-1|TRBD2
TGCAGCGCTTTGAGCGCGACTAGCGACTCCTACGAGCAGTACTTC
CSALSATSDSYEQYF
>NA|TRBJ1-3|TRBV4-2|NA
TGTGCCAGCAGCCAAGATCCGGGGCTAGGAAACACCATATATTTT
CASSQDPGLGNTIYF
>once|TRBJ2-1|TRBV7-8|NA
TGTGCCAGCAGCTTAGGGCAGGAGGGAAGGAAGTTCTTC
CASSLGQEGRKFF
>NA|TRBJ2-2|TRBV7-7|NA
TGTGCTAGCAGCCCGCAGAAGGGAGCCGGGGAGCTGTTTTTT
CASSPQKGAGELFF
>NA|TRBJ2-7|TRBV3-1/TRBV3-2|NA
TGTGCCAGCAGCCAAGGTCCAGCCTTCTACGAGCAGTACTTC
CASSQGPAFYEQYF
>NA|TRBJ2-3|TRBV5-4|NA
TGTGCCAGCAGCCCCGGGTTCCCTAGCACAGATACGCAGTATTTT
CASSPGFPSTDTQYF
>once|TRBJ1-1|TRBV10-2|TRBD1
TGCGCCAGCAGTCCAGGGGGCCGGACGGCTTTCTTT
CASSPGGRTAFF
>NA|TRBJ2-1|TRBV3-1/TRBV3-2|TRBD2
TGTGCCAGCAGCCCGATAGCGGGGGGGAACAATGAGCAGTTCTTC
CASSPIAGGNNEQFF
>once|TRBJ1-5|TRBV4-2|NA
TGTGCCAGCAGCCAAGTACAGGGAGGGCAGCCCCAGCATTTT
CASSQVQGGQPQHF
>NA|TRBJ2-3|TRBV14|TRBD1
TGTGCCAGCAGCCGAGACTCGGGACAGAACACAGATACGCAGTATTTT
CASSRDSGQNTDTQYF
>NA|TRBJ2-3|TRBV7-2|NA
TGTGCCAGCAGCCCAAGGTGGGGGCGGGGTACGCAGTATTTT
CASSPRWGRGTQYF
>NA|TRBJ2-3|TRBV6-5|NA
TGTGCCGCAGCGAATGTGGGCTACGGGGCAGATACGCAGTATTTT
CAAANVGYGADTQYF
>NA|TRBJ2-7|TRBV27|NA
TGTGCCAGCAGTTTAGAAGGGCTGGGCGGGGAGCAGTACTTC
CASSLEGLGGEQYF
>few|TRBJ1-1|TRBV10-3|NA
TGTGCCATCTCAGAAGGGGGGTTTGAAGCTTTCTTT
CAISEGGFEAFF
>NA|TRBJ2-5|TRBV5-1|NA
TGCGCCAGCAGCTTGGTGAGCGGTAGGCTGGAAGAGACCCAGTACTTC
CASSLVSGRLEETQYF
>NA|TRBJ2-1|TRBV3-1/TRBV3-2|NA
TGTGCCAGCAGCTTAAAGGGGGGATCCAATGAGCAGTTCTTC
CASSLKGGSNEQFF
>NA|TRBJ2-7|TRBV3-1/TRBV3-2|NA
TGTGCCAGCAGCCAAACAGGGTACCCCTACGAGCAGTACTTC
CASSQTGYPYEQYF
>few|TRBJ2-6|TRBV5-1|NA
TGCGCCAGCGGTTACCCTGGACAGAGCTCTGGGGCCAACGTCCTGACTTTC
CASGYPGQSSGANVLTF
>NA|TRBJ2-1|TRBV6-5|TRBD2
TGTGCCAGCAGGGACCGGGGGACTAGGGGACAGTTCTTC
CASRDRGTRGQFF
>NA|TRBJ1-1|TRBV7-2|TRBD1
TGTGCCAGCAGCACCTTCACAGGGGAGACAGCTTTCTTT
CASSTFTGETAFF
>NA|TRBJ2-1|TRBV7-3|NA
TGTGCCAGCAGCTCGAAGTCGGACAGTCCCTCTAATGAGCAGTTCTTC
CASSSKSDSPSNEQFF
>NA|TRBJ2-5|TRBV5-5|NA
TGTGCCAGCAGCTTGGGTCAGGTGACCTTGTACCAAGAGACCCAGTACTTC
CASSLGQVTLYQETQYF
>NA|TRBJ2-3|TRBV11-1|TRBD1
TGTGCCAGCAGCTTGGGACAGGGCCCCTCAGATACGCAGTATTTT
CASSLGQGPSDTQYF
>NA|TRBJ2-2|TRBV7-3|NA
TGTGCCAGCAGCTTAGATGGGGGACAGAACACCGGGGAGCTGTTTTTT
CASSLDGGQNTGELFF
>NA|TRBJ1-6|TRBV6-2/TRBV6-3|NA
TGTGCCAGCAGTTACTCGGGACCGTCGGCCCTCCACTTT
CASSYSGPSALHF
>NA|TRBJ1-6|TRBV18|NA
TGTGCCAGCTCACCACAATCAGGGAGAGGGACACCCCTCCACTTT
CASSPQSGRGTPLHF
>NA|TRBJ2-3|TRBV28|NA
TGTGCCAGCCGAGGGGCAGGGAGAAAGAATACGCAGTATTTT
CASRGAGRKNTQYF
>once|TRBJ2-2|TRBV4-1|NA
TGCGCCAGCAGCCCAGACACCGGGGAGCTGTTTTTT
CASSPDTGELFF
>NA|TRBJ2-2|TRBV30|TRBD2
TGTGCCGCCGCCCGGGGGGCGAACACCGGGGAGCTGTTTTTT
CAAARGANTGELFF
>NA|TRBJ1-1|TRBV18|NA
TGTGCCAGCTCACCTCCCCCGGGGTGGACTGAAGCTTTCTTT
CASSPPPGWTEAFF
>NA|TRBJ1-1|TRBV6-5|NA
TGTGCCAGCAGTCGGACCTTAAATCAGCCTGAAGCTTTCTTT
CASSRTLNQPEAFF
>NA|TRBJ1-2|TRBV7-2|TRBD1
TGTGCCAGCAGAGGGGGACAGGGGGCGCTCTCTAACTATGGCTACACCTTC
CASRGGQGALSNYGYTF
>NA|TRBJ1-5|TRBV28|NA
TGTGCCATCATCCCGGGCAGCCTTAGCAATCAGCCCCAGCATTTT
CAIIPGSLSNQPQHF
>NA|TRBJ1-6|TRBV7-8|NA
TGTGCCAGCAGCTCCGGGATTCAAACAACCCTCCACTTT
CASSSGIQTTLHF
>NA|TRBJ2-2|TRBV9|NA
TGTGCCAGCAGCTTTGGACAGTCCAACGCCGGGGAGCTGTTTTTT
CASSFGQSNAGELFF
>once|TRBJ2-7|TRBV7-2|TRBD1
TGTGCCAGCAGCTTACAGGGACAGGGGGCCTACGAGCAGTACTTC
CASSLQGQGAYEQYF
>NA|TRBJ1-2|TRBV7-2|TRBD1
TGTGCCAGCAGCCCTCGGAGGGACAGGGCGGACTATGGCTACACCTTC
CASSPRRDRADYGYTF
>NA|TRBJ2-6|TRBV5-4|TRBD2
TGTGCCAGCAGCTGGGAGGGACTGACTGGGGCCAACGTCCTGACTTTC
CASSWEGLTGANVLTF
>once|TRBJ2-3|TRBV5-1|NA
TGCGCCAGCTCGGTCGTGGGGGACACAGATACGCAGTATTTT
CASSVVGDTDTQYF
>once|TRBJ1-2|TRBV9|NA
TGTGCCAGCAGCCGGGACACTAACTATGGCTACACCTTC
CASSRDTNYGYTF
>NA|TRBJ1-1|TRBV5-6|NA
TGTGCCAGCAGCTTGGCTCGGACCGGAGCTTTCTTT
CASSLARTGAFF
>NA|TRBJ1-5|TRBV18|TRBD1
TGTGCCAGCTCACCACCGGGGGGAGGGGGCCATGGCAATCAGCCCCAGCATTTT
CASSPPGGGGHGNQPQHF
>NA|TRBJ1-5|TRBV2|NA
TGTGCCAGCAGTGCCAACTGGGGGGGTAATCAGCCCCAGCATTTT
CASSANWGGNQPQHF
>NA|TRBJ1-1|TRBV6-2/TRBV6-3|NA
TGTGCCAGCAGTTACAAGACGGGTAACCCTTTCATGAACACTGAAGCTTTCTTT
CASSYKTGNPFMNTEAFF
>NA|TRBJ1-5|TRBV7-2|NA
TGTGCCAGCAGCGAATCCGGACACCGATATAGCAATCAGCCCCAGCATTTT
CASSESGHRYSNQPQHF
>NA|TRBJ1-2|TRBV12-3/TRBV12-4|NA
TGTGCCAGCAGTTCGCAGAATGGCTACACCTTC
CASSSQNGYTF
>NA|TRBJ1-5|TRBV4-3|NA
TGCGCCAGCAGCCAAGCTTGGGGGGGCGAGCAGCCCCAGCATTTT
CASSQAWGGEQPQHF
>NA|TRBJ1-5|TRBV9|NA
TGTGCCAGCAGCGTAGGGGTCGTTAGCAATCAGCCCCAGCATTTT
CASSVGVVSNQPQHF